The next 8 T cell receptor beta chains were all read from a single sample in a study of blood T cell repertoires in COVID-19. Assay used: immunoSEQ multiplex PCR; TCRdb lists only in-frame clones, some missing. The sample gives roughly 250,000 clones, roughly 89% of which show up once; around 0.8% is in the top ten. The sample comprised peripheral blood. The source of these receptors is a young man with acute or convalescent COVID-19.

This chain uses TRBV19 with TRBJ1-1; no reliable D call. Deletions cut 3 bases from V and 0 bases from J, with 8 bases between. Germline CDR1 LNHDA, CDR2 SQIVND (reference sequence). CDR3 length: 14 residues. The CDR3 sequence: CASSIARLNTEAFF. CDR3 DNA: TGTGCCAGTAGTATTGCCAGATTGAACACTGAAGCTTTCTTT.

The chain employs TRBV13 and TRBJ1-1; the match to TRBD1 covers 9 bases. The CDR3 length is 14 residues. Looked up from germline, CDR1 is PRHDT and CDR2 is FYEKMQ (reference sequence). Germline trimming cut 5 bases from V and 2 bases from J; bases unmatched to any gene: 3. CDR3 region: CASSLDRGNTEAFF. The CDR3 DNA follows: TGTGCCAGCAGCCTGGACAGGGGTAACACTGAAGCTTTCTTT.

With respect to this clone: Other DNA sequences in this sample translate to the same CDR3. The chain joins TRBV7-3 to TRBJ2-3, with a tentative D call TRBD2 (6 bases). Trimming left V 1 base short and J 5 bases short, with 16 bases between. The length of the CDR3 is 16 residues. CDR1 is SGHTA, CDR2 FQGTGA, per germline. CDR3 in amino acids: CASSLRPLGSGDTQYF. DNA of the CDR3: TGTGCCAGCAGCTTAAGGCCGCTCGGGAGTGGAGATACGCAGTATTTT.

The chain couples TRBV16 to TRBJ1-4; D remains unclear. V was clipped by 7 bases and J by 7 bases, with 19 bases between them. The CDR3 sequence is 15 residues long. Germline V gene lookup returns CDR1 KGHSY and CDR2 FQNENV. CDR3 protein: CASTEADAVFEKLFF. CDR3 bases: TGTGCCAGCACTGAAGCGGATGCGGTATTTGAAAAACTGTTTTTT.

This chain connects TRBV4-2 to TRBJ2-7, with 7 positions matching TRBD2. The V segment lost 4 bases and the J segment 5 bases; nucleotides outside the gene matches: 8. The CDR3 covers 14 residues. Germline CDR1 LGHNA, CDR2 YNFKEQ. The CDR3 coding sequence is TGTGCCAGCAGCCGAACCGGGAGCGGGGACGAGCAGTACTTC. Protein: CASSRTGSGDEQYF.

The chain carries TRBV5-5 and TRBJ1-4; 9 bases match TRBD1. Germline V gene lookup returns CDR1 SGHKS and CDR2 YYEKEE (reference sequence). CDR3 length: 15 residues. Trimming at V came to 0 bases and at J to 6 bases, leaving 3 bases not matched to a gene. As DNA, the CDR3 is TGTGCCAGCAGCTTGGCGGGACAGGGATATGAAAAACTGTTTTTT. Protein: CASSLAGQGYEKLFF.

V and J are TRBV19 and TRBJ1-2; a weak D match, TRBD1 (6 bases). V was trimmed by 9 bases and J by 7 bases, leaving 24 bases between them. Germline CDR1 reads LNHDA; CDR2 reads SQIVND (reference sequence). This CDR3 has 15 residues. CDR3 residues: CASRDKRLLTGGYTF. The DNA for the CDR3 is TGTGCCAGCCGGGACAAACGTCTCCTCACCGGTGGCTACACCTTC.

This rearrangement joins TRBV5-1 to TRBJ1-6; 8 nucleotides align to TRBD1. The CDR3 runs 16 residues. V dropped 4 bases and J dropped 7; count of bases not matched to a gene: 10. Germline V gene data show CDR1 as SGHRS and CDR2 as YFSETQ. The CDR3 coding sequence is TGCGCCAGCAGCCCCCGCCAGGGGGCATGGAATTCACCCCTCCACTTT. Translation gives CASSPRQGAWNSPLHF.